The 28 T cell receptor beta chains presented below share a single source sample, sequenced in a study of control samples from healthy donors and cancer patients. Sequencing was performed with immunoSEQ multiplex PCR; in TCRdb, only in-frame clones are kept and a portion is missing. The sample lists over 100,000 clones, around nine tenths occurring once. The sequenced sample consisted of blood. These receptors originate from a human donor in good health. The donor label of this sample is uncertain.

The genes are TRBV4-1 and TRBJ2-7; no clear D gene. The germline V gene has CDR1 MGHRA and CDR2 YSYEKL. The CDR3 has 16 amino acids. V lost 5 bases to trimming and J lost 1 base, with 18 bases between them. The DNA for the CDR3 is TGCGCCAGCAGCGAGACGGGTTCTGAGAGGTCCTACGAGCAGTACTTC. Its protein product is CASSETGSERSYEQYF.

The genes are TRBV5-1 and TRBJ2-3; 7 bases align to TRBD1. Germline-derived CDR1 and CDR2 are SGHRS and YFSETQ. This CDR3 has 14 residues. Trimming at V came to 0 bases and at J to 6 bases, leaving 4 bases not matched to a gene. This CDR3 is CASSLGQGEDTQYF. The DNA of the CDR3 is TGCGCCAGCAGCTTGGGACAGGGCGAGGATACGCAGTATTTT.

This clone was found a few times. The identical CDR3 is also encoded by other nucleotide sequences in the sample. The chain employs TRBV6-5 and TRBJ1-1; TRBD1 aligns across 10 bases. Germline V gene sequence: CDR1 MNHEY, CDR2 SVGAGI. The CDR3 totals 16 residues. Trimming took 0 bases from V and 5 from J; bases not matched to a gene: 6. The CDR3 sequence: CASSYSRTGGNTEAFF. CDR3 nucleotide sequence: TGTGCCAGCAGTTACTCGAGGACAGGGGGAAATACTGAAGCTTTCTTT.

This clone was found once. The chain links TRBV7-2 to TRBJ1-4; D unresolved. The V gene's germline CDR1 is SGHTA and CDR2 FQGNSA. This CDR3 spans 14 amino acids. Trimming took 4 bases from V and 2 from J, leaving 8 bases between them. The CDR3 loop is CASSYRETNEKLFF. The CDR3 DNA follows: TGTGCCAGCAGCTATCGGGAGACTAATGAAAAACTGTTTTTT.

The chain recombines TRBV5-8 with TRBJ1-5, with TRBD1 as a possible D gene (6 bases). Between the trimmed V and J ends, which lost 0 bases and 5 bases, there was a span of 15 bases. The CDR3 has 16 residues. CDR1 is SGHTS, CDR2 YDEGEE, per germline. The CDR3, as DNA: TGTGCCAGCAGCTTGGGGACAGATAGGGGGTATCAGCCCCAGCATTTT. Protein: CASSLGTDRGYQPQHF. Together with reference TRBV5-8 and TRBJ1-5, the CDR3 gives the full variable domain: EAGVTQSPTHLIKTRGQQATLRCSPISGHTSVYWYQQALGLGLQFLLWYDEGEERNRGNFPPRFSGRQFPNYSSELNVNALELEDSALYLCASSLGTDRGYQPQHFGDGTRLSIL.

In nucleotides, the CDR3 is TGTGCCAGCTCGACACCTAACACTCCCCGCCGCACGGGCAACTATGGCTACACCTTC. Its translation is CASSTPNTPRRTGNYGYTF. V usage is TRBV18 and J usage is TRBJ1-2; no clear D. Trimming removed 6 bases at V and 2 bases at J, with 28 bases between. The CDR3 has 19 amino acids. Germline loops: CDR1 KGHSH, CDR2 LQKENI. The variable domain in full, completed from reference TRBV18 and TRBJ1-2, reads NAGVMQNPRHLVRRRGQEARLRCSPMKGHSHVYWYRQLPEEGLKFMVYLQKENIIDESGMPKERFSAEFPKEGPSILRIQQVVRGDSAAYFCASSTPNTPRRTGNYGYTFGSGTRLTVV.

This chain connects TRBV5-1 to TRBJ1-6; D call uncertain. Germline V gene lookup returns CDR1 SGHRS and CDR2 YFSETQ. Trimming stripped 0 bases from V and 14 bases from J, with 18 bases between. This CDR3 is built from 15 residues. The CDR3 DNA sequence: TGCGCCAGCAGCTTGGATCGGACCTCTTATGGGTCCCTCCACTTT. Its translation: CASSLDRTSYGSLHF.

V is TRBV14 and J is TRBJ2-3; no clear D gene. This CDR3 is 12 amino acids long. Germline V CDR1 and CDR2: SGHDN, FVKESK. Trimming cost V 0 bases and J 6 bases, with 4 bases left between them. The CDR3 loop reads CASSQDWDTQYF. The CDR3, as DNA: TGTGCCAGCAGCCAAGATTGGGATACGCAGTATTTT.

The gene calls are TRBV28 and TRBJ1-5, with D perhaps TRBD1 (6 bases). V was pared by 2 bases and J by 3 bases, with 20 bases between. Per germline, CDR1 MDHEN and CDR2 SYDVKM. There are 18 residues in the CDR3. The CDR3 DNA sequence: TGTGCCAGCAGTTTACTTTGGAGGGGGGGGGCTAACAATCAGCCCCAGCATTTT. It yields the protein CASSLLWRGGANNQPQHF. Supplemented by reference TRBV28 and TRBJ1-5, the full variable domain reads DVKVTQSSRYLVKRTGEKVFLECVQDMDHENMFWYRQDPGLGLRLIYFSYDVKMKEKGDIPEGYSVSREKKERFSLILESASTNQTSMYLCASSLLWRGGANNQPQHFGDGTRLSIL.

This clone has a single count. This sequence joins TRBV11-2 and TRBJ2-7; D unresolved. Per germline, CDR1 SGHAT and CDR2 FQNNGV. V was clipped by 0 bases and J by 4 bases, with 13 bases between them. The CDR3 loop spans 15 amino acids. CDR3 protein: CASSLDRLGSYEQYF. CDR3 sequence (DNA): TGTGCCAGCAGCTTAGATCGTCTCGGGTCTTACGAGCAGTACTTC.

This clone was seen just once. The chain combines TRBV29-1 with TRBJ2-3; D is undetermined. The germline V gene encodes CDR1 SQVTM and CDR2 ANQGSEA. Trimming stripped 3 bases from V and 0 bases from J, with 10 bases between. The CDR3 is 14 residues long. The CDR3 sequence: CSVDGQESTDTQYF. CDR3 bases: TGCAGCGTTGACGGGCAGGAGAGCACAGATACGCAGTATTTT.

This clone has only a few counts. The V call is TRBV6-4, the J call TRBJ2-1; D tentatively fits TRBD1 or TRBD2 (5 bases each). This CDR3 is built from 13 residues. Trimming removed 6 bases from V and 9 bases from J, with 15 bases in between. The germline V gene has CDR1 MRHNA and CDR2 SNTAGT. The DNA of the CDR3 is TGTGCCAGCAGCCGGGACCCGACGACTGAGCAGTTCTTC. Its translation: CASSRDPTTEQFF.

V and J are TRBV2 and TRBJ1-1, with D possibly matching TRBD1 (6 bases). Between the trimmed V and J ends, which lost 6 bases and 1 base, there was a span of 9 bases. This CDR3 has 13 amino acids. CDR1 is SNHLY and CDR2 is FYNNEI in the germline V gene. CDR3: CASREDRNTEAFF. The CDR3 DNA follows: TGTGCCAGCAGGGAGGACAGGAACACTGAAGCTTTCTTT.

The sample holds a few counts of this clone. The chain joins TRBV5-1 to TRBJ2-5; a possible D gene is TRBD1 (6 bases). The germline V and J ends were trimmed by 0 bases and 5 bases, with 14 bases remaining between them. CDR1 is SGHRS, CDR2 YFSETQ, per germline. The CDR3 extends over 15 amino acids. Here the CDR3 DNA reads TGCGCCAGCAGCTTGGGACAGGCCCTCGGGGAGACCCAGTACTTC. Translation gives CASSLGQALGETQYF.

The chain has TRBV5-1 and TRBJ2-2; the D is unclear. Germline V CDR1 and CDR2: SGHRS, YFSETQ. CDR3 length: 13 residues. Trimming left V 0 bases short and J 5 bases short, with 5 bases between. The DNA for the CDR3 is TGCGCCAGCAGCTTGGAGGCAACCGGGGAGCTGTTTTTT. Translated, it gives CASSLEATGELFF.

J is TRBJ1-4 and V is TRBV11-2; possible D gene TRBD1, 5 bases. Per germline, CDR1 SGHAT and CDR2 FQNNGV. This CDR3 spans 13 amino acids. The V end was cut by 5 bases, the J end by 8 bases, with 12 bases between. The CDR3 nucleotides read TGTGCCAGCAGCCGAGGGGAGGGGGAAAAACTGTTTTTT. It codes for CASSRGEGEKLFF.

The chain couples TRBV12-3 or TRBV12-4 to TRBJ1-1, with D uncertain. V lost 6 bases, J lost 1 base, and 9 bases lay in between. This CDR3 has 13 amino acids. CDR3 protein: CASSPGRNTEAFF. The CDR3 bases are TGTGCCAGCAGCCCCGGGCGGAACACTGAAGCTTTCTTT.

The V and J genes are TRBV19 and TRBJ2-5; a possible D gene is TRBD1 (6 bases). The V gene lost 3 bases and the J gene lost 5 bases, with 16 bases spanning the gap. Germline V lookup: CDR1 LNHDA, CDR2 SQIVND (reference sequence). The CDR3 runs 15 residues. The CDR3 here is CASSIFVGARETQYF. The CDR3 DNA reads TGTGCCAGTAGTATTTTCGTGGGGGCTCGGGAGACCCAGTACTTC.

The chain has TRBV6-1 and TRBJ2-1; TRBD2 agrees at 9 bases. Germline CDR1 and CDR2: MNHNS and SASEGT. Trimming cost V 1 base and J 4 bases; bases outside gene matches: 5. This CDR3 region has 16 residues. DNA for the CDR3: TGTGCCAGCAGTGAAGGGGCGGGGGGGCCATACAATGAGCAGTTCTTC. Encoded protein: CASSEGAGGPYNEQFF.

The rearrangement uses TRBV18 and TRBJ1-1; maybe TRBD1 (6 bases). The CDR3 loop spans 12 amino acids. Germline assignment: CDR1 KGHSH and CDR2 LQKENI. Trimming pared 6 bases from V and 6 bases from J, leaving 11 bases between. The chain's CDR3 is CASSRGGPEAFF. The CDR3 nucleotides read TGTGCCAGCTCTAGGGGGGGTCCTGAAGCTTTCTTT.

The J gene is TRBJ1-4, the V gene TRBV27; no reliable D call. In germline, CDR1 is MNHEY, CDR2 SMNVEV (reference sequence). The CDR3 contains 15 residues. Trimming pared 5 bases from V and 3 bases from J, leaving 13 bases between. The CDR3 is CASSPNTRSNEKLFF. For the CDR3, the DNA is TGTGCCAGCAGTCCAAACACTAGATCTAATGAAAAACTGTTTTTT.

The chain uses TRBV7-9 and TRBJ1-1; D unresolved. The CDR3 covers 14 residues. The V gene lost 5 bases and the J gene lost 2 bases, with 12 bases spanning the gap. Looked up from germline, CDR1 is SEHNR and CDR2 is FQNEAQ (reference sequence). The CDR3 here is CASSLGRGNTEAFF. CDR3 coding DNA: TGTGCCAGCAGCCTCGGGCGGGGTAACACTGAAGCTTTCTTT.

This chain uses TRBV2 with TRBJ2-7; D gene ambiguous. Trimming cost V 0 bases and J 0 bases, with 6 bases left between them. CDR1 is SNHLY and CDR2 is FYNNEI in the germline V gene. This CDR3 comprises 14 residues. As DNA, the CDR3 is TGTGCCAGCAGTGAAGCTACGATCTCCTACGAGCAGTACTTC. Amino acids: CASSEATISYEQYF.

This rearrangement joins TRBV6-6 to TRBJ1-1; 7 bases map to TRBD1. V lost 5 bases to trimming and J lost 6 bases; unmatched junction nucleotides: 9. This CDR3 is 14 amino acids long. CDR1 MNHNY and CDR2 SVGAGI come from the germline V gene (reference sequence). The CDR3 DNA is TGTGCCAGCAGTAACGGACAGGATCATTCTGAAGCTTTCTTT. Its translation: CASSNGQDHSEAFF.

The V and J genes are TRBV12-3 or TRBV12-4 and TRBJ2-1; the D is unclear. Trimming cost V 7 bases and J 13 bases, with 17 bases left between them. This CDR3 is 12 amino acids long. The CDR3 region is CASIGITAKQFF. CDR3 in DNA: TGTGCCAGCATTGGGATAACAGCAAAACAGTTCTTC.

This chain joins TRBV19 and TRBJ1-3; the D is unclear. Germline CDR1 reads LNHDA; CDR2 reads SQIVND (reference sequence). Trimming took off 3 bases at V and 3 bases at J, with 9 bases between the two ends. The CDR3 loop spans 14 amino acids. The DNA for the CDR3 is TGTGCCAGTAGTATTAAGAAGGATGGAAACACCATATATTTT. Its translation: CASSIKKDGNTIYF.

J is TRBJ2-5 and V is TRBV9; D not resolved. Looked up from germline, CDR1 is SGDLS and CDR2 is YYNGEE. The CDR3 has 13 amino acids. Trimming took off 0 bases at V and 2 bases at J, with 5 bases between the two ends. The CDR3 spells CASSVASQETQYF. In DNA, the CDR3 is TGTGCCAGCAGCGTAGCGAGTCAAGAGACCCAGTACTTC. Complete variable domain (other parts from reference TRBV9 and TRBJ2-5): DSGVTQTPKHLITATGQRVTLRCSPRSGDLSVYWYQQSLDQGLQFLIQYYNGEERAKGNILERFSAQQFPDLHSELNLSSLELGDSALYFCASSVASQETQYFGPGTRLLVL.

V gene TRBV3-1 (or the pseudogene TRBV3-2) combines with J gene TRBJ1-5; 8 positions agree with TRBD1. J gave up 7 bases and V 1 base, and 6 bases lay outside the gene matches. The CDR3 is made up of 15 amino acids. CDR1 and CDR2 from the germline V gene are LGHDT and YNNKEL (reference sequence). The CDR3 region is CASSQGDRGGQPQHF. The CDR3 coding sequence is TGTGCCAGCAGCCAAGGAGACAGGGGTGGGCAGCCCCAGCATTTT.